This paragraph covers one T cell receptor beta chain sequence. These data originate in a study of technical replicates of blood from a handful of donors. From germline, CDR1 is SEHNR and CDR2 FQNEAQ (reference sequence). The J segment lost 4 bases and the V segment lost 0 bases, leaving 4 bases of the junction unmatched. This CDR3 is 15 amino acids long. Produced via immunoSEQ multiplex PCR; TCRdb's table is partial and in-frame only. The table shows tens of thousands of clones, with 95% occurring only once. This TCR derives from a human donor in good health. Sequencing was performed on T cells isolated from PBMCs. The chain recombines TRBV7-9 with TRBJ1-1, with 8 bases that match TRBD1. CDR3 DNA sequence: TGTGCCAGCAGCTTAGCCGGACAGGGAACCACTGAAGCTTTCTTT. This gives the protein CASSLAGQGTTEAFF. The full variable domain, its missing parts supplied by reference TRBV7-9 and TRBJ1-1, is DTGVSQNPRHKITKRGQNVTFRCDPISEHNRLYWYRQTLGQGPEFLTYFQNEAQLEKSRLLSDRFSAERPKGSFSTLEIQRTEQGDSAMYLCASSLAGQGTTEAFFGQGTRLTVV.